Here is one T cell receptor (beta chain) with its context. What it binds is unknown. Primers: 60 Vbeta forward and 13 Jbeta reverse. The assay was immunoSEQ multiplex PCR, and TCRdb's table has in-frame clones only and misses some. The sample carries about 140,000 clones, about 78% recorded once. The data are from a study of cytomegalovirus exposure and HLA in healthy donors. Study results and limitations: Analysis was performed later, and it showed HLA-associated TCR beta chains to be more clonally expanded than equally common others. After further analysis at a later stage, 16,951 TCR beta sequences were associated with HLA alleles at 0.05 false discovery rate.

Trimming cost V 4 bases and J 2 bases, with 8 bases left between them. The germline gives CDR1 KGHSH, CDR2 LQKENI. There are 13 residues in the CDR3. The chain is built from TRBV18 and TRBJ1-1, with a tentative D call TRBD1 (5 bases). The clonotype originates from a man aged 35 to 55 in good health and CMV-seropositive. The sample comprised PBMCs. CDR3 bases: TGTGCCAGCTCACTCTGGGGCAACACTGAAGCTTTCTTT. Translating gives CASSLWGNTEAFF.